Listed here are 18 T cell receptor beta chains from one sample, sequenced in a study of T cell repertoires in cytomegalovirus infection. TCRdb redid the calling of the reads with MiXCR, one entry per CDR3 protein. The sample gives around 440,000 distinct CDR3 sequences, roughly 10% of which show up once; about 9.4% is in the top ten. What was sequenced was PBMCs. These receptor sequences come from a human donor in good health (CMV status not recorded). Some clones in this sample may be carry-over from other donors' samples.

With regard to this clonotype: A much more abundant neighbour one base away suggests this may be a read error. The gene calls are TRBV2 and TRBJ1-1; TRBD1 might be the D (5 bases). The germline gives CDR1 SNHLY, CDR2 FYNNEI. The V end was cut by 4 bases, the J end by 1 base, with 13 bases between. The length of the CDR3 is 15 residues. The CDR3 reads CASSGIGEENTEAFF. The CDR3 region has the DNA TGTGCCAGCAGTGGGATAGGGGAGGAGAACACTGAAGCTTTCTTT.

This clonotype was observed many times. This rearrangement joins TRBV20-1 to TRBJ2-1; 11 nucleotides align to TRBD2. Germline trimming cut 3 bases from V and 4 bases from J; bases unmatched to any gene: 14. The V gene's germline CDR1 is DFQATT and CDR2 SNEGSKA (reference sequence). CDR3 length: 18 amino acids. The CDR3 DNA reads TGCAGTGCTAGCCCTGGACTAGCGGGTTCCATGGGATACAATGAGCAGTTCTTC. It specifies CSASPGLAGSMGYNEQFF.

The chain joins TRBV9 to TRBJ2-5; D is perhaps TRBD1 (5 bases). The V gene lost 0 bases and the J gene lost 6 bases, with 12 bases spanning the gap. The CDR3 sequence is 14 residues long. Germline loops: CDR1 SGDLS, CDR2 YYNGEE. The CDR3 region has the DNA TGTGCCAGCAGCGTAGTAGCTAGGGGCCAGACCCAGTACTTC. This sequence encodes CASSVVARGQTQYF.

This clonotype was observed a handful of times. The rearrangement links TRBV5-6 to TRBJ2-7; D is unresolved. Germline V gene data show CDR1 as SGHDT and CDR2 as YYEEEE. The length of the CDR3 is 15 residues. V was shortened by 4 bases and J by 3 bases, with 17 bases between the two germline ends. The CDR3 region is CASSPPPPIVYEQYF. The CDR3 coding sequence is TGTGCCAGCAGCCCCCCCCCCCCGATCGTCTACGAGCAGTACTTC.

This clonotype was observed many times. The chain carries TRBV11-1 and TRBJ2-3, with D maybe TRBD2 (6 bases). CDR1 and CDR2 (germline): SGHAT, FQDESV (reference sequence). Deletions cut 5 bases from V and 4 bases from J, with 13 bases between. This CDR3 region has 14 residues. This CDR3 is CASSPGRTADTQYF. The CDR3 DNA is TGTGCCAGCAGCCCGGGGAGGACGGCAGATACGCAGTATTTT.

The chain joins TRBV5-4 to TRBJ2-4; D may correspond to TRBD1 or TRBD2 (5 bases each). The germline V and J ends were trimmed by 4 bases and 0 bases, with 11 bases remaining between them. Germline CDR1 and CDR2: SGHNT and YYREEE (reference sequence). This CDR3 is built from 15 residues. CDR3 in DNA: TGTGCCAGCAGCCCCGGGGCGCTAGCCAAAAACATTCAGTACTTC. Translated, it gives CASSPGALAKNIQYF.

This clonotype occurred many times. V usage is TRBV20-1 and J usage is TRBJ2-2; 7 bases map to TRBD1. The V gene's germline CDR1 is DFQATT and CDR2 SNEGSKA (reference sequence). V lost 4 bases, J lost 3 bases, and 2 bases stayed unmatched. This CDR3 is 13 amino acids long. The CDR3, as DNA: TGCAGTGCTACAGGGGGTTACACCGGGGAGCTGTTTTTT. It encodes CSATGGYTGELFF.

This clonotype was observed many times. The gene calls are TRBV7-2 and TRBJ2-5, with D perhaps matching TRBD2 (5 bases). V was trimmed by 1 base and J by 2 bases, leaving 8 bases between them. The germline V gene has CDR1 SGHTA and CDR2 FQGNSA. CDR3 length: 14 amino acids. The CDR3 DNA reads TGTGCCAGCAGCTTAGGAGCGGATCAAGAGACCCAGTACTTC. The encoded protein is CASSLGADQETQYF.

With respect to this clonotype: This could be a read error, since a much larger clone is one nucleotide away. The chain carries TRBV6-5 and TRBJ2-6; unclear D gene. The V end was cut by 10 bases, the J end by 0 bases, with 16 bases between. This CDR3 region has 16 residues. Germline loops: CDR1 MNHEY, CDR2 SVGAGI. CDR3 nucleotides: TGTGCCAACACCCGGACGGCAAGCTCTGGGGCCAACGTCCTGACTTTC. Translated, it gives CANTRTASSGANVLTF.

This clonotype was detected only a few times. The chain uses TRBV27 and TRBJ2-7; 9 bases align to TRBD1. The CDR3 is 14 amino acids. Germline assignment: CDR1 MNHEY and CDR2 SMNVEV (reference sequence). V dropped 7 bases and J dropped 4; count of bases not matched to a gene: 8. The CDR3 bases are TGTGCCAGCACCACCGGGACAGGGAGTTACGAGCAGTACTTC. Its translation is CASTTGTGSYEQYF.

The chain uses TRBV2 and TRBJ2-5, with a weak D call TRBD1 (5 bases). In germline, CDR1 is SNHLY, CDR2 FYNNEI. The CDR3 loop spans 13 amino acids. V lost 6 bases and J lost 1, with 9 bases in between. The CDR3 bases are TGTGCCAGCAGGGGGCAGGCCCAAGAGACCCAGTACTTC. Its protein is CASRGQAQETQYF. The full variable domain, its missing parts supplied by reference TRBV2 and TRBJ2-5, is EPEVTQTPSHQVTQMGQEVILRCVPISNHLYFYWYRQILGQKVEFLVSFYNNEISEKSEIFDDQFSVERPDGSNFTLKIRSTKLEDSAMYFCASRGQAQETQYFGPGTRLLVL.

The CDR3 here is CACGPGGAGEQYF. The CDR3 DNA follows: TGTGCTTGCGGGCCCGGAGGAGCGGGGGAGCAGTACTTC. The rearrangement links TRBV7-7 to TRBJ2-7; 7 bases map to TRBD2. Germline CDR1 reads SSHAT; CDR2 reads FNYEAQ (reference sequence). The CDR3 has 13 residues.

This clonotype was counted at least ten times. CDR3 sequence reads: CASSFPGGSSYNEQFF. CDR3 DNA sequence: TGTGCCAGCAGTTTTCCCGGGGGAAGCTCCTACAATGAGCAGTTCTTC. V usage is TRBV12-3 or TRBV12-4 and J usage is TRBJ2-1, with a tentative D call TRBD2 (6 bases). V was pared by 3 bases and J by 0 bases, with 12 bases between. The CDR3 totals 16 residues.

The V and J genes are TRBV5-1 and TRBJ1-5, with D possibly matching TRBD1 (6 bases). CDR1 and CDR2 (germline): SGHRS, YFSETQ. V lost 4 bases, J lost 6 bases, and 14 bases lay in between. CDR3 length equals 14 residues. CDR3 nucleotides: TGCGCCAGCAGCCCCTCCAGGGGTGGTCAGCCCCAGCATTTT. Residues: CASSPSRGGQPQHF.

This clonotype was detected ten times or more. V is TRBV5-4 and J is TRBJ1-2; D unclear. With 4 bases removed from V and 4 bases from J, the gap between germline ends came to 14 bases. Per germline, CDR1 SGHNT and CDR2 YYREEE (reference sequence). The CDR3 is 14 residues long. The CDR3 reads CASSPTGPGYGYTF. The CDR3 DNA sequence: TGTGCCAGCAGCCCCACCGGGCCGGGCTATGGCTACACCTTC.

This clonotype has at least ten counts. V gene TRBV7-9 combines with J gene TRBJ1-1; D gene ambiguous. Trimming removed 2 bases from V and 2 bases from J, with 6 bases in between. The CDR3 covers 13 residues. Germline CDR1 reads SEHNR; CDR2 reads FQNEAQ (reference sequence). The CDR3 loop reads CASSLSINTEAFF. For the CDR3, the DNA is TGTGCCAGCAGCTTAAGTATCAACACTGAAGCTTTCTTT.

This clonotype was picked up many times. The rearrangement uses TRBV7-9 and TRBJ1-1; 8 nucleotides match TRBD1. The CDR3 has 14 residues. The V gene's germline CDR1 is SEHNR and CDR2 FQNEAQ (reference sequence). V lost 4 bases, J lost 5 bases, and 6 bases stayed unmatched. CDR3 bases: TGTGCCAGCAGCTCACAGGGGGTTAGGACTGAAGCTTTCTTT. Residues: CASSSQGVRTEAFF.

This clonotype has a count of ten or more. A junction end diverges from the germline sequence, so it may reflect a read error. V gene TRBV25-1 combines with J gene TRBJ2-7; D tentatively fits TRBD1 or TRBD2 (6 bases each). The length of the CDR3 is 13 residues. The germline CDR1 and CDR2 sequences are MGHDK and SYGVNS. CDR3 in DNA: TGTGCCAGCAGTGAACTTAACGGCCGGGGGCCTCTCTTC. Its protein is CASSELNGRGPLF.